Sequencing of this TCR beta chain was carried out in a study of blood T cell repertoires in COVID-19. The data were produced by immunoSEQ multiplex PCR, yet TCRdb's version contains in-frame clones alone and is incomplete. The sample yields about 200,000 clones, approximately 85% seen once. Trimming cost V 4 bases and J 4 bases, with 11 bases left between them. The germline V gene has CDR1 LNHDA and CDR2 SQIVND (reference sequence). This CDR3 region has 14 residues. Sequencing used peripheral blood. This chain joins TRBV19 and TRBJ2-1; perhaps TRBD1 as D (6 bases). The TCR originated in a woman aged 70-85 years with COVID-19, enrolled during active disease. The CDR3, as DNA: TGTGCCAGTAGTAATGACAGGCGATACAATGAGCAGTTCTTC. Its protein is CASSNDRRYNEQFF.